A selection of T cell receptor beta chains follows, all from one sample in a study of T cell repertoires in cytomegalovirus infection. TCRdb analysed the reads with MiXCR anew, one entry per CDR3 protein. Among 600,000 to 700,000 distinct CDR3 sequences listed, around a third were seen once. These receptors lack a known antigen. The input for sequencing was cultured PBMCs, taken from culture after CMV antigen stimulation. These TCRs come from a human donor in good health (CMV status not recorded). Some clones in this sample may be carry-over from other donors' samples. Each CDR3 is given with its conserved first and last residue. A D gene is named only where the DNA matches it firmly. The size of a clone is reported for some rows only, either as once, few or many, or as a class for expanded clones.

>TRBV19|-|few|TRBJ1-1
CASRDKPRGDTEAFF
TGTGCCAGTAGGGACAAACCGAGGGGGGACACTGAAGCTTTCTTT
>TRBV7-8|-|few|TRBJ1-5
CASSLIYSNQPQHF
TGTGCCAGCAGCTTAATCTATAGCAATCAGCCCCAGCATTTT
>TRBV7-2|TRBD2|few|TRBJ2-5
CASSNRRRGEETQYF
TGTGCCAGCAGCAACCGACGGCGGGGGGAAGAGACCCAGTACTTC
>TRBV4-3|-|-|TRBJ1-2
CASSQVGQADPYGYTF
TGCGCCAGCAGCCAAGTAGGCCAAGCCGACCCCTATGGCTACACCTTC
>TRBV2|TRBD2|-|TRBJ2-5
CASSEAASGGNQETQYF
TGTGCCAGCAGTGAAGCGGCTAGCGGGGGCAATCAAGAGACCCAGTACTTC
>TRBV5-1|TRBD2|-|TRBJ2-7
CASSNSGGPYEQYF
TGCGCCAGCAGCAATAGCGGGGGTCCCTACGAGCAGTACTTC
>TRBV27|-|-|TRBJ2-7
CASKKGSSYEQYF
TGTGCCAGCAAAAAGGGGAGCTCCTACGAGCAGTACTTC
>TRBV7-6|TRBD1|few|TRBJ2-7
CASSPDRGLGYEQYF
TGTGCCAGCAGCCCGGACAGGGGGCTAGGGTACGAGCAGTACTTC
>TRBV7-8|-|few|TRBJ2-1
CASSSAGIPFF
TGTGCCAGCAGCTCCGCAGGGATCCCGTTCTTC
>TRBV7-2|-|many|TRBJ2-3
CASSLDGGTDTQYF
TGTGCCAGCAGCTTAGATGGGGGCACAGATACGCAGTATTTT
>TRBV6-6|-|-|TRBJ2-3
CASSYAPGRPTDTQYF
TGTGCCAGCAGTTACGCGCCGGGCCGCCCAACAGATACGCAGTATTTT
>TRBV12-3/TRBV12-4|TRBD2|many|TRBJ2-5
CASSETSGGPTEETQYF
TGTGCCAGCAGTGAGACTAGCGGGGGGCCCACGGAAGAGACCCAGTACTTC
>TRBV7-9|TRBD2|-|TRBJ2-5
CASSLDTTSGGEQETQYF
TGTGCCAGCAGCTTAGACACGACTAGCGGGGGGGAACAAGAGACCCAGTACTTC
>TRBV7-6|TRBD1|-|TRBJ2-7
CASSLVRQGEQYF
TGTGCCAGCAGCTTAGTGCGACAGGGGGAGCAGTACTTC
>TRBV5-4|TRBD2|-|TRBJ2-1
CASSWTRASGDEQFF
TGTGCCAGCAGCTGGACTCGGGCTAGCGGAGATGAGCAGTTCTTC
>TRBV7-6|-|-|TRBJ1-1
CASSPGGGSEAFF
TGTGCCAGCAGCCCGGGTGGAGGATCTGAAGCTTTCTTT
>TRBV15|TRBD2|-|TRBJ2-5
CATSRDLGTSGSSRTQYF
TGTGCCACCAGCAGAGACCTAGGGACTAGCGGGAGTAGTAGGACCCAGTACTTC
>TRBV4-1|-|-|TRBJ1-1
CASSQDEGGSEAFF
TGCGCCAGCAGCCAAGATGAGGGGGGCTCTGAAGCTTTCTTT
>TRBV12-3/TRBV12-4|TRBD1|-|TRBJ2-1
CASHLTGDEQFF
TGTGCCAGCCACCTGACAGGGGATGAGCAGTTCTTC
>TRBV19|TRBD1|few|TRBJ1-2
CASGRDRGYGYTF
TGTGCCAGCGGCCGGGACAGGGGATATGGCTACACCTTC
>TRBV4-2|TRBD2|-|TRBJ2-3
CASSLGTSVTHTDTQYF
TGTGCCAGCAGCCTCGGGACTAGCGTAACCCACACAGATACGCAGTATTTT
>TRBV19|-|few|TRBJ2-1
CASSIPSDNEQFF
TGTGCCAGTAGTATCCCGTCAGACAATGAGCAGTTCTTC
>TRBV2|-|-|TRBJ2-7
CASRGGAYYEQYF
TGTGCCAGCAGAGGAGGGGCATACTACGAGCAGTACTTC
>TRBV11-2|-|-|TRBJ2-7
CASSQGASAYEQYF
TGTGCCAGCAGCCAAGGAGCTAGCGCCTACGAGCAGTACTTC
>TRBV7-2|-|few|TRBJ2-1
CASSPTRSSYNEQFF
TGTGCCAGCAGCCCCACTAGGAGCTCCTACAATGAGCAGTTCTTC
>TRBV7-4|-|-|TRBJ2-7
CASSPLAVGEQYF
TGTGCCAGCAGCCCCCTCGCCGTAGGCGAGCAGTACTTC
>TRBV25-1|-|few|TRBJ1-3
CASRGAGRNTIYF
TGTGCCAGCAGAGGGGCAGGGAGAAACACCATATATTTT
>TRBV12-3/TRBV12-4|TRBD1|-|TRBJ1-1
CASSKGTGVFANTEAFF
TGTGCCAGCAGTAAGGGGACAGGGGTTTTTGCGAACACTGAAGCTTTCTTT
>TRBV10-1|-|many|TRBJ2-2
CASSELSGTGELFF
TGCGCCAGCAGTGAGTTATCGGGCACCGGGGAGCTGTTTTTT
>TRBV20-1|TRBD1|few|TRBJ1-1
CSASSQGDTEAFF
TGCAGTGCTAGCTCACAGGGGGACACTGAAGCTTTCTTT
>TRBV20-1|-|-|TRBJ2-1
CSARDYQGWDEQFF
TGCAGTGCTAGGGACTACCAAGGTTGGGATGAGCAGTTCTTC
>TRBV28|-|-|TRBJ1-2
CASSIPGQSYGYTF
TGTGCCAGCAGCATCCCTGGACAGAGCTATGGCTACACCTTC
>TRBV12-3/TRBV12-4|-|few|TRBJ1-1
CASNTAGGPEAFF
TGTGCCAGCAACACCGCGGGGGGGCCTGAAGCTTTCTTT
>TRBV28|-|-|TRBJ1-1
CASIQQTMNTEAFF
TGTGCCAGCATTCAACAGACCATGAACACTGAAGCTTTCTTT
>TRBV27|TRBD1|-|TRBJ1-2
CASWTGDYGYTF
TGTGCCAGTTGGACAGGGGACTATGGCTACACCTTC
>TRBV12-3/TRBV12-4|TRBD1|-|TRBJ1-2
CASSPGTGWDGYTF
TGTGCCAGCAGTCCGGGGACAGGGTGGGATGGCTACACCTTC
>TRBV7-2|-|many|TRBJ1-5
CASSLGSSWPQHF
TGTGCCAGCAGCTTAGGTAGCTCTTGGCCCCAGCATTTT
>TRBV5-6|TRBD2|-|TRBJ2-1
CASSLTLAGGVYEQFF
TGTGCCAGCAGCTTGACACTAGCGGGAGGGGTCTATGAGCAGTTCTTC
>TRBV20-1|TRBD1|-|TRBJ1-6
CSATRTGFNSPLHF
TGCAGTGCAACCCGGACAGGGTTTAATTCACCCCTCCACTTT
>TRBV18|-|-|TRBJ2-7
CASSPGLDFAGEQYF
TGTGCCAGCTCACCTGGGTTAGATTTTGCGGGAGAGCAGTACTTC
>TRBV18|TRBD1|-|TRBJ2-7
CASSPLTGTGGVEQYF
TGTGCCAGCTCACCTCTGACCGGGACAGGAGGTGTCGAGCAGTACTTC
>TRBV7-2|TRBD1|few|TRBJ1-1
CASSSDRADTEAFF
TGTGCCAGCAGCTCGGACAGGGCCGACACTGAAGCTTTCTTT
>TRBV11-2|TRBD2|-|TRBJ2-1
CASSFSGSEQFF
TGTGCCAGCAGCTTTAGCGGGAGTGAGCAGTTCTTC
>TRBV7-2|-|many|TRBJ2-5
CASSQKIPGSKETQYF
TGTGCCAGCAGCCAAAAAATACCGGGATCAAAAGAGACCCAGTACTTC
>TRBV19|-|-|TRBJ2-5
CASSIGAFQETQYF
TGTGCCAGTAGTATTGGGGCCTTCCAAGAGACCCAGTACTTC
>TRBV6-6|-|many|TRBJ1-1
CASRRTATEAFF
TGTGCCAGCAGACGGACAGCCACTGAAGCTTTCTTT
>TRBV4-1|TRBD1|few|TRBJ2-1
CASSQEGGPVYNEQFF
TGCGCCAGCAGCCAAGAAGGGGGCCCCGTTTACAATGAGCAGTTCTTC
>TRBV4-1|-|few|TRBJ1-3
CASSQGPGPGNTIYF
TGCGCCAGCAGCCAAGGACCGGGCCCTGGAAACACCATATATTTT
>TRBV7-2|-|many|TRBJ1-6
CASSLLPGRGISSYNSPLHF
TGTGCCAGCAGCTTATTGCCCGGTCGAGGTATCAGCTCCTATAATTCACCCCTCCACTTT
>TRBV12-3/TRBV12-4|TRBD2|few|TRBJ2-1
CASSAWGGYNEQFF
TGTGCCAGCTCCGCATGGGGGGGCTACAATGAGCAGTTCTTC
>TRBV28|-|-|TRBJ1-2
CASTRAEPIHYGYTF
TGTGCCAGCACTCGGGCAGAGCCTATTCACTATGGCTACACCTTC
>TRBV20-1|TRBD1|-|TRBJ2-7
CSARVQGGHYEQYF
TGCAGTGCTAGAGTACAGGGGGGACACTACGAGCAGTACTTC
>TRBV7-2|-|many|TRBJ1-5
CASSPTIAQPQHF
TGTGCCAGCAGCCCGACGATAGCCCAGCCCCAGCATTTT
>TRBV12-3/TRBV12-4|-|few|TRBJ1-5
CASSSGGQNQPQHF
TGTGCCAGCAGTTCCGGAGGGCAAAATCAGCCCCAGCATTTT